This TCR beta chain was captured in a study of HIV-infected patients and healthy controls. The overall study: By the second bleed, viral load was undetectable in most of the 16 patients. Whole-study results and caveats: The diversity differences were not explained by slight age and sex differences between study cohorts.

Many counts were recorded for this clonotype. The antigen remains unidentified. cDNA was made from around 0.5 ug RNA using alpha and beta constant primers. Each of the alpha and beta chains got its own library through chain-specific third strand synthesis with indices. A single record per CDR3 protein comes from TCRdb applying MiXCR to the 5' RACE reads. This sample carries approximately 9,400 distinct CDR3 sequences, 8.4% of them seen once, and the ten largest clones take around 10%. Follow-up blood was drawn about 14 weeks, roughly three months, after antiretroviral therapy began. No cell fractionation was done, so the repertoire covers all unsorted peripheral blood T cells. Trimming pared 3 bases from V and 0 bases from J, leaving 6 bases between. The CDR3 is made up of 14 amino acids. Germline V gives CDR1 KGHSH, CDR2 LQKENI.

Sequencing used blood, obtained during antiretroviral therapy. V gene TRBV18 combines with J gene TRBJ1-3; D gene unclear. This sequence was found in an adult with HIV infection. The CDR3: CASSPANSGNTIYF. The CDR3, as DNA: TGTGCCAGCTCACCTGCGAACTCTGGAAACACCATATATTTT.